Listed here are 20 T cell receptor beta chains from one sample, sequenced in a study of T cell responses to AZD1222 COVID-19 vaccine. Assay used: immunoSEQ multiplex PCR; TCRdb lists only in-frame clones, some missing. In the table there are 100,000 to 150,000 clones, over 90% of which are singletons. This sample comprised peripheral blood, obtained on day 0 of AZD1222 vaccination. All receptors derive from an adult in good health.

The chain uses TRBV12-2 and TRBJ1-6. TRBV12-2 is flagged as a pseudogene. The CDR3 totals 11 residues. The CDR3 is CGGAKTSPLHF. The CDR3 bases are TGTGGGGGAGCTAAGACATCACCCCTCCACTTT.

The V call is TRBV10-3, the J call TRBJ1-1, with 10 bases aligning to TRBD1. Germline V CDR1 and CDR2: ENHRY, SYGVKD. The CDR3 is 14 residues long. The J segment lost 3 bases and the V segment lost 6 bases, leaving 4 bases of the junction unmatched. The CDR3 region has the DNA TGTGCCATCAGCCGGACAGGGGGTGACACTGAAGCTTTCTTT. Translating gives CAISRTGGDTEAFF.

This sequence joins TRBV6-5 and TRBJ1-1; TRBD1 agrees at 8 bases. With 5 bases clipped from V and 6 bases from J, the junction kept 11 bases outside the gene matches. Germline V CDR1 and CDR2: MNHEY, SVGAGI. The CDR3 runs 15 residues. The DNA for the CDR3 is TGTGCCAGCAGTCGCCCGACAGGGGCCGGGGCTGAAGCTTTCTTT. Translation gives CASSRPTGAGAEAFF.

The chain is built from TRBV10-3 and TRBJ2-7; D may match TRBD1 or TRBD2 (5 bases each). V shed 7 bases and J shed 3 bases, with 16 bases lying between them. This CDR3 comprises 14 residues. CDR1 and CDR2 from the germline V gene are ENHRY and SYGVKD. The CDR3: CAITPRDGVYEQYF. CDR3 nucleotides: TGTGCCATCACCCCAAGGGACGGAGTCTACGAGCAGTACTTC.

This clone occurred once. V usage is TRBV6-2 or TRBV6-3 and J usage is TRBJ2-3, with a tentative D call TRBD2 (6 bases). Trimming removed 4 bases from V and 6 bases from J, with 14 bases in between. Germline CDR1 is MNHEY and CDR2 is SVGEGT. This CDR3 has 14 residues. The CDR3 bases are TGTGCCAGCAGTTCCCCCCTAGCGCGTGATACGCAGTATTTT. This codes for CASSSPLARDTQYF.

V gene TRBV29-1 combines with J gene TRBJ1-1, with D unclear. This CDR3 spans 11 amino acids. The V gene lost 4 bases and the J gene lost 7 bases, with 10 bases spanning the gap. Germline V gene lookup returns CDR1 SQVTM and CDR2 ANQGSEA. CDR3 sequence (DNA): TGCAGCGTTGTACCTGACTTTGAAGCTTTCTTT. Its translation is CSVVPDFEAFF.

The rearrangement uses TRBV21-1 and TRBJ1-5. TRBV21-1 is a listed pseudogene. CDR3 size: 14 residues. The CDR3 region has the DNA TGTGCCAGCAGCAAAGGGCCCGGTGATCAGCCCCAGCATTTT. Translated, it gives CASSKGPGDQPQHF.

The rearrangement uses TRBV27 and TRBJ2-1; 11 bases match TRBD1. The CDR3 is 14 amino acids. V trimming: 5 bases; J trimming: 8 bases; junction bases outside the gene matches: 5. Germline loops: CDR1 MNHEY, CDR2 SMNVEV (reference sequence). The CDR3 here is CASSPGQGVYEQFF. DNA for the CDR3: TGTGCCAGCAGTCCGGGACAGGGGGTCTATGAGCAGTTCTTC.

This chain links TRBV19 with TRBJ1-1, with D perhaps matching TRBD1 (6 bases). The germline V gene encodes CDR1 LNHDA and CDR2 SQIVND (reference sequence). V shed 5 bases and J shed 1 base, with 17 bases lying between them. This CDR3 is 16 amino acids long. CDR3 sequence: CASSYSLGTTNTEAFF. In DNA form, the CDR3 reads TGTGCCAGTAGTTATAGTCTGGGGACAACGAACACTGAAGCTTTCTTT. Filled out from reference TRBV19 and TRBJ1-1, the complete variable domain reads DGGITQSPKYLFRKEGQNVTLSCEQNLNHDAMYWYRQDPGQGLRLIYYSQIVNDFQKGDIAEGYSVSREKKESFPLTVTSAQKNPTAFYLCASSYSLGTTNTEAFFGQGTRLTVV.

The rearrangement uses TRBV3-1 (or the pseudogene TRBV3-2) and TRBJ1-2, with D unresolved. CDR1 is LGHDT and CDR2 is YNNKEL in the germline V gene (reference sequence). The germline V and J ends were trimmed by 0 bases and 2 bases, with 13 bases remaining between them. CDR3 length equals 16 residues. The CDR3 nucleotides read TGTGCCAGCAGCCAAGATCTTGTTTTCGGAAACTATGGCTACACCTTC. Protein: CASSQDLVFGNYGYTF.

The rearrangement links TRBV4-3 to TRBJ2-3, with D possibly TRBD2 on 6 matching bases. V lost 2 bases, J lost 2 bases, and 11 bases lay in between. The CDR3 is 15 residues long. In germline, CDR1 is LGHNA, CDR2 YSLEER. Here the CDR3 reads CASSQTGGITDTQYF. CDR3 nucleotides: TGCGCCAGCAGCCAAACCGGCGGGATCACAGATACGCAGTATTTT.

The chain links TRBV5-1 to TRBJ2-7; TRBD2 is a possible D gene (6 bases). This CDR3 spans 15 amino acids. Trimming removed 7 bases from V and 0 bases from J, with 17 bases in between. Germline V gives CDR1 SGHRS, CDR2 YFSETQ. As DNA, the CDR3 is TGCGCCAGCCTGGAGGGCGGATCTGGCTCCTACGAGCAGTACTTC. Translation: CASLEGGSGSYEQYF.

The rearrangement joins TRBV5-4 to TRBJ1-2; weak D call: TRBD1 (5 bases). The V end was cut by 0 bases, the J end by 4 bases, with 16 bases between. Germline V CDR1 and CDR2: SGHNT, YYREEE (reference sequence). The length of the CDR3 is 16 residues. CDR3 nucleotides: TGTGCCAGCAGCTTGGCCCCCGCCGGGGGAAGCTATGGCTACACCTTC. Encoded protein: CASSLAPAGGSYGYTF.

V is TRBV5-5 and J is TRBJ1-5; D gene uncertain. The CDR3 covers 14 residues. Germline values: CDR1 SGHKS, CDR2 YYEKEE (reference sequence). Trimming removed 0 bases from V and 3 bases from J, with 7 bases in between. CDR3 amino acids: CASSLGRINQPQHF. CDR3 coding DNA: TGTGCCAGCAGCTTGGGTAGGATCAATCAGCCCCAGCATTTT.

On this clone: At one end, the junction sequence differs from germline, possibly due to a read error. This chain joins TRBV2 and TRBJ2-1; 15 bases are shared with TRBD2. The CDR3 length is 15 residues. Germline V lookup: CDR1 SNHLY, CDR2 FYNNEI. CDR3 DNA: TGTGCCGGCAGCGGACTAGCGGGAGGGAGGTCTGAGCAGTTCTTC. This encodes CAGSGLAGGRSEQFF.

This chain uses TRBV12-3 or TRBV12-4 with TRBJ1-6; 8 bases line up with TRBD1. This CDR3 is 13 amino acids long. With 5 bases clipped from V and 7 bases from J, the junction kept 1 base outside the gene matches. The CDR3 DNA sequence: TGTGCCAGCAGTGACAGGGGAAATTCACCCCTCCACTTT. As protein: CASSDRGNSPLHF.

The chain carries TRBV3-1 (or the pseudogene TRBV3-2) and TRBJ2-7, with D possibly TRBD2 on 6 matching bases. The V and J ends lost 0 bases and 2 bases respectively, with 14 bases between them. The CDR3 contains 16 residues. Germline V gene data show CDR1 as LGHDT and CDR2 as YNNKEL (reference sequence). This chain's CDR3 is CASSQELGWRAYEQYF. As DNA, the CDR3 is TGTGCCAGCAGCCAAGAGCTCGGATGGAGGGCCTACGAGCAGTACTTC.

The rearrangement joins TRBV5-1 to TRBJ2-5, with D hard to call. V lost 0 bases and J 2 bases, leaving 8 bases between the germline ends. The CDR3 has 14 amino acids. CDR1 and CDR2 from the germline V gene are SGHRS and YFSETQ. The CDR3 DNA sequence: TGCGCCAGCAGCTTGGAGCAGGCGCAAGAGACCCAGTACTTC. This sequence encodes CASSLEQAQETQYF.

V is TRBV6-5 and J is TRBJ1-1, with no clear D. The germline CDR1 and CDR2 sequences are MNHEY and SVGAGI. The CDR3 spans 13 residues. V was pared by 5 bases and J by 1 base, with 8 bases between. CDR3 loop: CASSRRANTEAFF. The CDR3 DNA reads as TGTGCCAGCAGTCGGAGGGCGAACACTGAAGCTTTCTTT.

The rearrangement joins TRBV9 to TRBJ2-2; D may be TRBD2 (5 bases). This CDR3 has 16 residues. V lost 5 bases to trimming and J lost 1 base, with 15 bases between them. Germline loops: CDR1 SGDLS, CDR2 YYNGEE. The CDR3: CASSFSPRGNTGELFF. Written as DNA, the CDR3 is TGTGCCAGCAGTTTCTCCCCACGGGGGAACACCGGGGAGCTGTTTTTT.